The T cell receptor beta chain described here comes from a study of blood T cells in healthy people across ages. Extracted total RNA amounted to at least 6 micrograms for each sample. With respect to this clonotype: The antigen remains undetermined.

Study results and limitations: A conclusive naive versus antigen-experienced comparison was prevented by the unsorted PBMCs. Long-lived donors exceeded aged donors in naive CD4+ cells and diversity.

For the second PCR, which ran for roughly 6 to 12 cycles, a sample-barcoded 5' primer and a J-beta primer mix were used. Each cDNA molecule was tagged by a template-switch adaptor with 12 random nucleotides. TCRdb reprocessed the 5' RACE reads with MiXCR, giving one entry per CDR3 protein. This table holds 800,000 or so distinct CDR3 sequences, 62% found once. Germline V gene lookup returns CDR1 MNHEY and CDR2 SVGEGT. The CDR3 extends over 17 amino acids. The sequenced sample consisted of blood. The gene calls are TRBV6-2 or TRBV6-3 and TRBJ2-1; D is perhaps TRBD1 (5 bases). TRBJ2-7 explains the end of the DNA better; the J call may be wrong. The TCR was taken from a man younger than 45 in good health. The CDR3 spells CASSYSFLGAYYNEQYF. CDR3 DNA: TGTGCCAGCAGTTACTCGTTTCTAGGGGCCTACTACAATGAGCAGTACTTC.